Listed below are T cell receptor beta chains from one sample, sequenced in a study of blood T cell repertoires in COVID-19. Here immunoSEQ multiplex PCR was the method, and the copy in TCRdb shows in-frame clones only, minus some. The profile shows approximately 110,000 clones, approximately 80% of them singletons. Specimen: peripheral blood. The receptors derive from a woman older than 75 with acute or convalescent COVID-19. CDR3s include the opening cysteine and the closing phenylalanine or tryptophan. D genes are given only for firm matches. For some rows the clone size is stated as once, few or many, or as a class when expanded; others skip it.

D	V	J	size	CDR3
-	TRBV28	TRBJ2-3	-	CASSLVGGQDTQYF
-	TRBV18	TRBJ2-2	-	CASSPLQSNTGELFF
TRBD2	TRBV28	TRBJ2-7	few	CASKIGSGSYEQYF
TRBD1	TRBV5-1	TRBJ2-2	-	CASSGGQYTGELFF
-	TRBV6-5	TRBJ2-2	-	CASSYGPDETGELFF
-	TRBV19	TRBJ2-3	-	CASNNGVADTQYF
TRBD2	TRBV10-3	TRBJ2-1	-	CAISGVAGGSYNEQFF
-	TRBV9	TRBJ1-2	-	CASSVTTANYGYTF
-	TRBV6-2/TRBV6-3	TRBJ1-2	-	CASSYAGANYGYTF
-	TRBV29-1	TRBJ1-2	-	CSVGKGDGYTF
-	TRBV15	TRBJ2-2	-	CATSNPTANTGELFF
-	TRBV11-3	TRBJ2-2	-	CASSPRGLQGGELFF
-	TRBV19	TRBJ1-2	-	CASSMYAMSYGYTF
-	TRBV7-2	TRBJ1-5	-	CASSRGGAGNQPQHF
TRBD2	TRBV5-1	TRBJ2-4	-	CASSLDWREAVKNIQYF
-	TRBV5-8	TRBJ2-1	-	CASSFNPVNEQFF
TRBD1	TRBV5-6	TRBJ1-3	once	CASSFGTGLGNTIYF
TRBD1	TRBV29-1	TRBJ1-5	-	CSVVPTGANQPQHF
-	TRBV7-2	TRBJ2-5	-	CASSQRRQQETQYF
-	TRBV12-3/TRBV12-4	TRBJ1-2	-	CASSSTNNYGYTF
TRBD2	TRBV5-4	TRBJ2-7	-	CASSFGGFSYEQYF
-	TRBV19	TRBJ1-6	few	CASSMGSGNSPLHF
TRBD2	TRBV25-1	TRBJ2-1	-	CASSERVLAGGDEQFF
TRBD2	TRBV30	TRBJ2-2	-	CAWDSGRANTGELFF